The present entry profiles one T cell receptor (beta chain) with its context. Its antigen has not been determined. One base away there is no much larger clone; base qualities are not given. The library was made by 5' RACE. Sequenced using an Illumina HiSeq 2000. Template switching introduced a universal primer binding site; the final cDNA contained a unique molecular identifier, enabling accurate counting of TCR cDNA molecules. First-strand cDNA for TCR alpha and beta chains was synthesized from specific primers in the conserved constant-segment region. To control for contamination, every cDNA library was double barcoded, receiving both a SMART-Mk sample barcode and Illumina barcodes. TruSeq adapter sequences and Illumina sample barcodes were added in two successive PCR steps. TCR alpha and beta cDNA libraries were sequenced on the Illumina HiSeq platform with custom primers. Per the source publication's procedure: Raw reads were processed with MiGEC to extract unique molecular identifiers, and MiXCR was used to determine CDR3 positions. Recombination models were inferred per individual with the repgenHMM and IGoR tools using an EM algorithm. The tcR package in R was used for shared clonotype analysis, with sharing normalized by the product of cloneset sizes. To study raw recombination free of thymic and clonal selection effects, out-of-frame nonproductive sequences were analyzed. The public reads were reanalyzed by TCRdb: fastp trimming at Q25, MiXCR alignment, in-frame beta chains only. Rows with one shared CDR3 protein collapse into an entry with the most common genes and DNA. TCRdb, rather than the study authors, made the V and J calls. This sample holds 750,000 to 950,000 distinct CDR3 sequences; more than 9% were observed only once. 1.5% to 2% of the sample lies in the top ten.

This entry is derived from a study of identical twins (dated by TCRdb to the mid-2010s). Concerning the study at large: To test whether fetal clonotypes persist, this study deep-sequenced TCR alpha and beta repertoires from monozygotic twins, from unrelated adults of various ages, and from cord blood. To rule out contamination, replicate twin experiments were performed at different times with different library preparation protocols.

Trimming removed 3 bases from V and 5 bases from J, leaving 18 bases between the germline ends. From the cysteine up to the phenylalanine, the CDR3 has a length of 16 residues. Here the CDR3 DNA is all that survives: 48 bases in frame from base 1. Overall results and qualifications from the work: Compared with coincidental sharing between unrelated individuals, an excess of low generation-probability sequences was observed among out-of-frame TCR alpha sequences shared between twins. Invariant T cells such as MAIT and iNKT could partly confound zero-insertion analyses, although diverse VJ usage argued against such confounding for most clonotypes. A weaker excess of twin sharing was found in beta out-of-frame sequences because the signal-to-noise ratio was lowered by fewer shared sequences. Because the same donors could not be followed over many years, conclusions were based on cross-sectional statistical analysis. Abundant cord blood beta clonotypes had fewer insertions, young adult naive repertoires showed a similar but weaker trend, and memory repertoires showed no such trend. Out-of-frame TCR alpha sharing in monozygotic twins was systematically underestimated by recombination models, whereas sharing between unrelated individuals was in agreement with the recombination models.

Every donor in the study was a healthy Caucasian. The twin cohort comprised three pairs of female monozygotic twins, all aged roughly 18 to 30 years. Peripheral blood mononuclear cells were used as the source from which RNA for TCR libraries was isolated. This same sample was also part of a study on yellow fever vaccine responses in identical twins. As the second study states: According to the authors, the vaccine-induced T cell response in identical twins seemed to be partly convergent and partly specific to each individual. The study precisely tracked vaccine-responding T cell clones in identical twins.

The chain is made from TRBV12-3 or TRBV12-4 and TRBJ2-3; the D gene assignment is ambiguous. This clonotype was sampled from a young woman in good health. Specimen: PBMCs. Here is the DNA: TGTGCCAGCAGTTTGGGGTTAACCGAAAAGAGAGATACGCAGTATTTT. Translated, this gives CASSLGLTEKRDTQYF.